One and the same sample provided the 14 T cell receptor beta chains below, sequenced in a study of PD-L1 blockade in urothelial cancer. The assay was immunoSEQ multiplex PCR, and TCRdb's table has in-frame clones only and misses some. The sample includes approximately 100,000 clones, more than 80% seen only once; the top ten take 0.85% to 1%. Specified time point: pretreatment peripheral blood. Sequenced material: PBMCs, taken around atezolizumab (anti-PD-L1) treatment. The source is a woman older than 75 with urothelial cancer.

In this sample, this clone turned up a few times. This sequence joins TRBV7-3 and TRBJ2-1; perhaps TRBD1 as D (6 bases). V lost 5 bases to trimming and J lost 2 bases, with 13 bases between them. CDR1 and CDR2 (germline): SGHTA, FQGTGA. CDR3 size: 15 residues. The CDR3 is CASSVQGDTYNEQFF. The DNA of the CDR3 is TGTGCCAGCAGCGTACAAGGGGACACCTACAATGAGCAGTTCTTC.

This chain's CDR3 is CASNDRERHYGYTF. CDR3 coding DNA: TGTGCCAGCAACGACAGGGAACGGCACTATGGCTACACCTTC. This chain links TRBV6-1 with TRBJ1-2; 7 bases line up with TRBD1. The germline V gene encodes CDR1 MNHNS and CDR2 SASEGT. Unmatched junction bases numbered 8, after V lost 7 bases and J lost 3 bases. This CDR3 has 14 amino acids.

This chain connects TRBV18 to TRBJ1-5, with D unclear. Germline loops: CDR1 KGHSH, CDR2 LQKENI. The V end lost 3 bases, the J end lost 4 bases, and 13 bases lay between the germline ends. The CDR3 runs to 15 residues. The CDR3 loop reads CASSPEVRRNQPQHF. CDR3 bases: TGTGCCAGCTCACCGGAGGTAAGACGGAATCAGCCCCAGCATTTT.

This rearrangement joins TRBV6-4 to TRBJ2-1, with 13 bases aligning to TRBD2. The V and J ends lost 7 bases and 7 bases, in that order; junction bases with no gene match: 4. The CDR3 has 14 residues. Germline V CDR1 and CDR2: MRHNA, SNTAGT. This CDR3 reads CASTRLAGGNEQFF. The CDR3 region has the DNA TGTGCCAGCACCAGACTAGCGGGAGGAAATGAGCAGTTCTTC.

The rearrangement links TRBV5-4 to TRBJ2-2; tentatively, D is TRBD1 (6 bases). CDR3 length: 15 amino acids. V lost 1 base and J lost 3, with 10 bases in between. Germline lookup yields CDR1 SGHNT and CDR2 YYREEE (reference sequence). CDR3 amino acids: CASSLKGVDTGELFF. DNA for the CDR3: TGTGCCAGCAGCTTGAAGGGGGTGGACACCGGGGAGCTGTTTTTT.

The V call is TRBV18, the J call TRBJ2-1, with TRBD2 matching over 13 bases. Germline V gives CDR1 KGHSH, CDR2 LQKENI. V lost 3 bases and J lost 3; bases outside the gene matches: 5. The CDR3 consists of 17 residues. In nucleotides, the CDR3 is TGTGCCAGCTCACCCGGGACTAGCGGGACCCTCTACAATGAGCAGTTCTTC. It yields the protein CASSPGTSGTLYNEQFF.

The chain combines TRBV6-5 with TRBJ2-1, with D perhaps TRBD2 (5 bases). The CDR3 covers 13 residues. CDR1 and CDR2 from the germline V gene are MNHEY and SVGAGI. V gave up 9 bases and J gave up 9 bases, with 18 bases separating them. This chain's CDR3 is CASSSIGESEQFF. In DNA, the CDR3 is TGTGCCAGTTCCTCGATCGGGGAAAGTGAGCAGTTCTTC.

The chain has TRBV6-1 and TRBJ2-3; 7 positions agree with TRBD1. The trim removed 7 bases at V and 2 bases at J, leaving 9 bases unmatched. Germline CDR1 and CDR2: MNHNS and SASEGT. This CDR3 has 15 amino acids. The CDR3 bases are TGTGCCAGCACCGAGGACAGGAGCTCCACAGATACGCAGTATTTT. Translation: CASTEDRSSTDTQYF.

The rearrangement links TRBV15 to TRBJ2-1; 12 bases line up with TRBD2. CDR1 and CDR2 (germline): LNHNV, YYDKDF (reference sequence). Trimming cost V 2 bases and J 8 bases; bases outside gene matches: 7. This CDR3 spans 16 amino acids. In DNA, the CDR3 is TGTGCCACCAGCAGACCTAGCGGGAGGGCCGCGGATGAGCAGTTCTTC. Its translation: CATSRPSGRAADEQFF.

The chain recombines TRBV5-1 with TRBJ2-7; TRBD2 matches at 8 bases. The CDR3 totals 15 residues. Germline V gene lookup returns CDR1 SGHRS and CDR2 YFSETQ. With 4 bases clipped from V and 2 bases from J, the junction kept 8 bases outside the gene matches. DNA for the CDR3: TGCGCCAGCAGCAGCGGAGCGGGGGAAACCTACGAGCAGTACTTC. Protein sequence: CASSSGAGETYEQYF.

CDR3 DNA: TGTGCCAGCAGTACAACTACGGGGGAGCTGTTTTTT. As protein: CASSTTTGELFF. The chain is built from TRBV28 and TRBJ2-2; D unresolved. In germline, CDR1 is MDHEN, CDR2 SYDVKM. The V end lost 5 bases, the J end lost 8 bases, and 9 bases lay between the germline ends. The length of the CDR3 is 12 residues.

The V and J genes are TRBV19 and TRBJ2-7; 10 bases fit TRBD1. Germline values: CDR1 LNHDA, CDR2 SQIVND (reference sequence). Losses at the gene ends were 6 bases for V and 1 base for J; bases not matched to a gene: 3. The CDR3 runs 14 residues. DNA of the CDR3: TGTGCCAGTAGCAGGACAGGGGGTTCCTACGAGCAGTACTTC. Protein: CASSRTGGSYEQYF.

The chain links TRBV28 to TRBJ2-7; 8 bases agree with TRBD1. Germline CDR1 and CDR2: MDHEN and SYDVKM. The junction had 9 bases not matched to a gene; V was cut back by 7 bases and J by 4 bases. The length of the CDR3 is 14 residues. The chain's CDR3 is CASNPPGGWYEQYF. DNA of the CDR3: TGTGCCAGCAATCCCCCAGGGGGCTGGTACGAGCAGTACTTC. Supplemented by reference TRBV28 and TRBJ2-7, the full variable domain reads DVKVTQSSRYLVKRTGEKVFLECVQDMDHENMFWYRQDPGLGLRLIYFSYDVKMKEKGDIPEGYSVSREKKERFSLILESASTNQTSMYLCASNPPGGWYEQYFGPGTRLTVT.

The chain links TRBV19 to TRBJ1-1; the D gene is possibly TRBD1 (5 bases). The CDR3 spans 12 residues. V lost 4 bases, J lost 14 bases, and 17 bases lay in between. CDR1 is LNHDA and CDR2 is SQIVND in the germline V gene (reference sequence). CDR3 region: CASSTGKSSRFF. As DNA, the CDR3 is TGTGCCAGTAGTACAGGGAAATCCTCACGCTTCTTT.